This T cell receptor beta chain comes out of a study of cytomegalovirus exposure and HLA in healthy donors. Vbeta (60) and Jbeta (13) primers were used in the PCR. Repertoires were generated with immunoSEQ multiplex PCR, while TCRdb's copy carries only in-frame clones and drops some. The sample carries approximately 76,000 clones, 60% to 75% recorded once. A remark on this clone: Its antigen is currently unknown.

Regarding the study as a whole: Testing in vitro showed a few CMV-associated chains specific for CMV antigens. According to an earlier analysis, most TCR beta V segments yielded productive rearrangements about 90% or about 30% of the time. HLA alleles were associated with roughly 15,000 TCR beta sequences in a later analysis at 0.05 false discovery rate.

The TCR originated in a middle-aged woman in good health and CMV-seropositive. The sample consisted of PBMCs.

This chain's CDR3 is CASSQRTLNTEAFF. The CDR3 DNA follows: TGTGCCAGCAGTCAGAGGACATTGAACACTGAAGCTTTCTTT. J is TRBJ1-1 and V is TRBV27; a possible D gene is TRBD1 (5 bases). Germline loops: CDR1 MNHEY, CDR2 SMNVEV (reference sequence). The CDR3 extends over 14 amino acids. Trimming cost V 5 bases and J 0 bases, with 10 bases left between them.